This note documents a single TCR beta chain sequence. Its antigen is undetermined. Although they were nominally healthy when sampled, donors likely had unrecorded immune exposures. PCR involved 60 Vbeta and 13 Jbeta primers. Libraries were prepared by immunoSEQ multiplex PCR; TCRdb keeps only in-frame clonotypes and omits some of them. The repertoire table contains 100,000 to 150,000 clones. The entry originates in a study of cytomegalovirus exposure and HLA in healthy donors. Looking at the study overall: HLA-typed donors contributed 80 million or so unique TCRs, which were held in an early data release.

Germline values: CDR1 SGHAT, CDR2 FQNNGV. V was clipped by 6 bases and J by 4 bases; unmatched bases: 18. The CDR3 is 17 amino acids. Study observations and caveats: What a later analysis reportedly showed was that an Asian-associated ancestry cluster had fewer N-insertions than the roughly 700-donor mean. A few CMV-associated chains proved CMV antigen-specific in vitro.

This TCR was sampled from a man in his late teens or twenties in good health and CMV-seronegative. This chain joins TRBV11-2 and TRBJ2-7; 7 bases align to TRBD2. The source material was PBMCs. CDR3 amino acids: CASRRRGGGSAPYEQYF. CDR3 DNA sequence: TGTGCCAGCAGACGACGGGGTGGCGGGAGCGCACCGTACGAGCAGTACTTC.